This TCR beta chain was recorded in a study of beta chain features in type 1 diabetes. Whole-study results and caveats: Type 1 diabetes patients had moderately but significantly shorter TCRB CDR3s in all four CD4+ subsets. Patients' naive, central memory and regulatory TCRB repertoires appeared more alike than those of healthy donors. With patients and controls alike, PCR might favor shorter templates to an equal degree.

Germline V CDR1 and CDR2: MNHNS, SASEGT. The CDR3 is 14 amino acids. Trimming left V 2 bases short and J 4 bases short, with 11 bases between. One heparinised blood draw averaging about 110 mL was given by each donor. Naive, central memory, regulatory and stem cell-like memory cells within the CD4+ compartment were sorted using CD45RO/CCR7/CD25/CD127/CD95/CD27. Reverse transcribing all isolated RNA meant expressed TCRB transcripts were sequenced. Only in-frame clones appear in the TCRdb table, and some are missing; sequencing was by immunoSEQ multiplex PCR. The sample has approximately 730,000 clones, roughly 13% seen once. Remarks on this clone: Its antigen is unknown.

The V and J genes are TRBV6-1 and TRBJ1-2; possible D gene TRBD1, 5 bases. This clonotype was sampled from a man between 18 and 35 years old with type 1 diabetes. The sequencing sample was made of naive CD4+ T cells from blood. CDR3 in DNA: TGTGCCAGCAGTGAAAGGGGCAGGATCTATGGCTACACCTTC. Amino acid sequence: CASSERGRIYGYTF.